The T cell receptor beta chain described here comes from a study of lymphopenia after photon versus proton radiotherapy. Points from the study as a whole: Post-nadir TCR diversity decline inversely tracked overall survival among those who died. Proton therapy kept repertoires fairly stable, unlike photons, which gained effector/memory cells.

Notes on this clone: The antigen remains undetermined.

This CDR3 spans 13 amino acids. TCRdb's copy holds only in-frame clones and misses some; the assay was immunoSEQ multiplex PCR. The profile shows tens of thousands of clones, roughly 80% of them singletons. This specimen consisted of peripheral blood, obtained from a patient treated with proton-based radiotherapy. This clonotype originated in a man between 60 and 70 years old with pancreatic cancer. This chain connects TRBV21-1 to TRBJ1-1; the D call of TRBD1 is as the table states it, not checked on the DNA. TRBV21-1 is recorded as a pseudogene. The CDR3 is CANPDKLNTEAFF. The DNA of the CDR3 is TGTGCCAACCCTGACAAGTTGAACACTGAAGCTTTCTTT.